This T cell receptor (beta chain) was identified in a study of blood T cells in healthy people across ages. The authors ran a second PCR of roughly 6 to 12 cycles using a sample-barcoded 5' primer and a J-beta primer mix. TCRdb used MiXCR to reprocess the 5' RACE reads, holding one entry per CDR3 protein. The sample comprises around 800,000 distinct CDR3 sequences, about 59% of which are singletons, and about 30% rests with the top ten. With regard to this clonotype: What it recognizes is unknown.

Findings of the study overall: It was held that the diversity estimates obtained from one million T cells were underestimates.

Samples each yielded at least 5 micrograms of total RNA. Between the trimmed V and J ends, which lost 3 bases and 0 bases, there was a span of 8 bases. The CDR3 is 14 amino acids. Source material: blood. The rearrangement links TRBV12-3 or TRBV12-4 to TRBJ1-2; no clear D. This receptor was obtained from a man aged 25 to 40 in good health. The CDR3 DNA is TGTGCCAGCAGTTTCAGCCAGTCTAACTATGGCTACACCTTC. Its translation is CASSFSQSNYGYTF.